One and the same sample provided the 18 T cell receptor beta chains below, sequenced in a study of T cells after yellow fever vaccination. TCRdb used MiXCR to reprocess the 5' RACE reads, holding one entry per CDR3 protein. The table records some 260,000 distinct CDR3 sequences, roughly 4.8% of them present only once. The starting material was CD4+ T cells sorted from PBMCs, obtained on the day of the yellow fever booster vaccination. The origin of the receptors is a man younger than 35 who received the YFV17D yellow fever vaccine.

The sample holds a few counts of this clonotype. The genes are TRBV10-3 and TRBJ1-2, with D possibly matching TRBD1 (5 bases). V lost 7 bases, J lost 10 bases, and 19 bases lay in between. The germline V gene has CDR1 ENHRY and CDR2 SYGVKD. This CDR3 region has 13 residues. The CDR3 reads CAITGERAAPYTF. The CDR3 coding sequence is TGTGCCATCACGGGGGAGCGGGCGGCCCCCTACACCTTC.

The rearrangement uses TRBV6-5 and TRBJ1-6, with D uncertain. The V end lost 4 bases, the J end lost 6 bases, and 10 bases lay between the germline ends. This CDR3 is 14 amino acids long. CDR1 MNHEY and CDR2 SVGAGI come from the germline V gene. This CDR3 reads CASSFTGPNSPLHF. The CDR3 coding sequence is TGTGCCAGCAGTTTCACCGGACCTAATTCACCCCTCCACTTT.

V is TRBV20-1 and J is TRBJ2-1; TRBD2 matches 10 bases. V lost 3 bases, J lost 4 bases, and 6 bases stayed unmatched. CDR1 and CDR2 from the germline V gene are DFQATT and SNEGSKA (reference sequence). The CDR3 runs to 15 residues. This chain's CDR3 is CSARASGGAYNEQFF. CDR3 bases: TGCAGTGCTAGGGCGAGCGGGGGGGCTTACAATGAGCAGTTCTTC.

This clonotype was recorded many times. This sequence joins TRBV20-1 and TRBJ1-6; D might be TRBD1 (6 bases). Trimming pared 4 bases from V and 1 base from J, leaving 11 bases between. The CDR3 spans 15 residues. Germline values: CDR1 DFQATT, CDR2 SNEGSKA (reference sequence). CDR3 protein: CSAKLTGSYNSPLHF. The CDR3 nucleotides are TGCAGTGCTAAATTAACAGGGTCCTATAATTCACCCCTCCACTTT.

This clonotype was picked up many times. This chain's CDR3 is CASSDRLAGSYEQYF. The CDR3 nucleotides are TGCGCCAGCAGCGATCGACTAGCGGGGAGCTACGAGCAGTACTTC. The J gene is TRBJ2-7, the V gene TRBV5-1; 11 positions match TRBD2. There are 15 residues in the CDR3. CDR1 and CDR2 (germline): SGHRS, YFSETQ. J gave up 3 bases and V 4 bases, and 6 bases lay outside the gene matches.

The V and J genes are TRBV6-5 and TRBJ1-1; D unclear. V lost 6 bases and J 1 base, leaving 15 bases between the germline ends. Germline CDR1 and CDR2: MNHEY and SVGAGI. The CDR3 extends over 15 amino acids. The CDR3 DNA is TGTGCCAGCAGGGTCCGGTTGGAGAAGAACACTGAAGCTTTCTTT. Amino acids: CASRVRLEKNTEAFF.

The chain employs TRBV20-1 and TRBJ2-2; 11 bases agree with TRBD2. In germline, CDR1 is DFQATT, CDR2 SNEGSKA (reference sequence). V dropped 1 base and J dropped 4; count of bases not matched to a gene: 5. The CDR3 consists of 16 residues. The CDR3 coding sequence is TGCAGTGCTAGAGGGCTAGCGGGGGGACCCACCGGGGAGCTGTTTTTT. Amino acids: CSARGLAGGPTGELFF.

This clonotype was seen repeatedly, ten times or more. The CDR3: CASRDRQETQYF. CDR3 nucleotide sequence: TGTGCCAGCCGGGACAGACAAGAGACCCAGTACTTC. This sequence joins TRBV10-3 and TRBJ2-5; 7 positions agree with TRBD1. This CDR3 comprises 12 residues. The trim removed 10 bases at V and 2 bases at J, leaving 4 bases unmatched. Germline lookup yields CDR1 ENHRY and CDR2 SYGVKD.

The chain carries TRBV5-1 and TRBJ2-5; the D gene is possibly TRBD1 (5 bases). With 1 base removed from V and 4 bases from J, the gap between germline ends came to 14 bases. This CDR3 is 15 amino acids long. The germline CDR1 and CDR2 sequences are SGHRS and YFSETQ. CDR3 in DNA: TGCGCCAGCAGCTTGTGGCAAGGGGTTGGAGAGACCCAGTACTTC. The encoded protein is CASSLWQGVGETQYF.

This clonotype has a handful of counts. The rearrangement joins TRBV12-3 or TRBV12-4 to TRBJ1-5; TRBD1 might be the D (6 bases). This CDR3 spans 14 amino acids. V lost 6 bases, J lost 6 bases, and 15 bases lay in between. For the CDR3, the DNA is TGTGCCAGCAGCTCCGAGGGGGGGCTTCAGCCCCAGCATTTT. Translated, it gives CASSSEGGLQPQHF.

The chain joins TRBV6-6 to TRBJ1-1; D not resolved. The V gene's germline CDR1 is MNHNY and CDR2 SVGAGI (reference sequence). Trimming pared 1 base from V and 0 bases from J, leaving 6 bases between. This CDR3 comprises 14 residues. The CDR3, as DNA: TGTGCCAGCAGTTACTATACAATGAACACTGAAGCTTTCTTT. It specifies CASSYYTMNTEAFF.

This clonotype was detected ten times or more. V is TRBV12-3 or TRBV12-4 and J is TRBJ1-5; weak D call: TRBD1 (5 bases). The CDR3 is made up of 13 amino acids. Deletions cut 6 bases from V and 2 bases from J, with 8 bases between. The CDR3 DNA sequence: TGTGCCAGCAGCTTACAGGGCAATCAGCCCCAGCATTTT. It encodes CASSLQGNQPQHF.

The CDR3 DNA is TGTGCCACCAGCAGAGAGTACGACCGTACCCAGCATTTT. Translating it yields CATSREYDRTQHF. V gene TRBV15 combines with J gene TRBJ1-5; D unclear. V was clipped by 0 bases and J by 11 bases, with 11 bases between them. CDR1 and CDR2 from the germline V gene are LNHNV and YYDKDF (reference sequence). The CDR3 is 13 residues long.

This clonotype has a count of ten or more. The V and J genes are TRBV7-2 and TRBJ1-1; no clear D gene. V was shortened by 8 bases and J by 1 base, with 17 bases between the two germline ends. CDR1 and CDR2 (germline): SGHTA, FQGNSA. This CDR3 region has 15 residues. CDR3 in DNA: TGTGCCAGCGCCCGGCGCAGGACGAAGAACACTGAAGCTTTCTTT. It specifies CASARRRTKNTEAFF.

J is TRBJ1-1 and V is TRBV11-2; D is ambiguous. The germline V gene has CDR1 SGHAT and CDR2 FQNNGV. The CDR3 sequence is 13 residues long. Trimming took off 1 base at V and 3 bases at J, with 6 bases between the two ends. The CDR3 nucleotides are TGTGCCAGCAGCTTAGTTTCTGACACTGAAGCTTTCTTT. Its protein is CASSLVSDTEAFF.

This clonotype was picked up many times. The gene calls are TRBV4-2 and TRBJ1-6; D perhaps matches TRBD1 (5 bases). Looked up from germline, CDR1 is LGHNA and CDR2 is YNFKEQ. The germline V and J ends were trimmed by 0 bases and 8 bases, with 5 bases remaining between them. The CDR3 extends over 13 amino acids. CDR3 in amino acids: CASSQEQDSPLHF. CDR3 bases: TGTGCCAGCAGCCAAGAACAGGATTCACCCCTCCACTTT.

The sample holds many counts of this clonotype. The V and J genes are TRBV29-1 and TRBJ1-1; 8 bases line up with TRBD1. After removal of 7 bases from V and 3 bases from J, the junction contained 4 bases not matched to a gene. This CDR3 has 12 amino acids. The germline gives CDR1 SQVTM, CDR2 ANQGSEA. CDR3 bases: TGCAGCGCCGGGACAGGACACACTGAAGCTTTCTTT. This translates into CSAGTGHTEAFF.

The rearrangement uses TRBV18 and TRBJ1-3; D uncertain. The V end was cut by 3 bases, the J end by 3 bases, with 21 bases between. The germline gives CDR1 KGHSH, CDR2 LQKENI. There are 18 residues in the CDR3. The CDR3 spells CASSPLSGQRTFGNTIYF. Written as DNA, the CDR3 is TGTGCCAGCTCACCCCTCTCGGGTCAGAGAACCTTTGGAAACACCATATATTTT.